These 2 T cell receptor beta chains share one sample of origin, sequenced in a study of OX40 agonist ivuxolimab in advanced cancers. Profiling relied on immunoSEQ multiplex PCR, and the TCRdb table lists in-frame clones only, not all of them. The sample records tens of thousands of clones, about 90% being singletons. The material sequenced was CD4+ or CD8+ T cells sorted from blood, taken in a trial of the OX40 agonist ivuxolimab. These receptors all come from an adult with an advanced solid tumor such as melanoma, head and neck, liver or kidney cancer.

The J gene is TRBJ1-2, the V gene TRBV14, with D unresolved. This CDR3 is 18 amino acids long. Trimming removed 1 base from V and 2 bases from J, with 20 bases in between. Germline values: CDR1 SGHDN, CDR2 FVKESK. The CDR3 protein is CASSQALLPKEDNYGYTF. CDR3 nucleotide sequence: TGTGCCAGCAGCCAAGCCCTGTTACCTAAGGAAGACAACTATGGCTACACCTTC.

In DNA form, the CDR3 reads TGCAGCGTTGAAGGGATCGCGGGCTACACCTTC. It translates to CSVEGIAGYTF. The V gene is TRBV29-1, the J gene TRBJ1-2, with unresolved D. With 1 base removed from V and 8 bases from J, the gap between germline ends came to 8 bases. Germline V lookup: CDR1 SQVTM, CDR2 ANQGSEA. The CDR3 sequence is 11 residues long.